This T cell receptor (beta chain) was captured by sequencing in a study of cytomegalovirus exposure and HLA in healthy donors. Amplification used 60 Vbeta primers and 13 Jbeta primers. The repertoire was sequenced with immunoSEQ multiplex PCR; TCRdb's copy has only in-frame clones and lacks some. This table holds 200,000 to 250,000 clones, less than 85% found once. This CDR3 comprises 16 residues. Per the germline V gene, CDR1 is SGHRS and CDR2 is YFSETQ. V dropped 3 bases and J dropped 7; count of bases not matched to a gene: 10. Sequencing input: PBMCs. The source of this sequence is a man aged 18 to 29 in good health and CMV-seronegative. This sequence joins TRBV5-1 and TRBJ2-3; the match to TRBD1 covers 11 bases. CDR3 sequence reads: CASSSVRTGGRHTQYF. The CDR3 DNA reads as TGCGCCAGCAGCTCGGTCCGGACAGGGGGCCGTCATACGCAGTATTTT.